A single sample gave rise to the 32 T cell receptor beta chains below, sequenced in a study of glioma-infiltrating T cells. Amplification of TCR alpha and beta CDR3 regions from RNA used iRepertoire nested multiplex PCR. One entry per CDR3 protein results from TCRdb running MiXCR on the multiplex PCR reads. This table holds approximately 400,000 distinct CDR3 sequences, less than 50% found once. The material sequenced was glioma tissue, nonneoplastic brain tissue, or PBMCs (not recorded which). The source of these receptors is a human donor with low-grade glioma or glioblastoma, undergoing nonglioma brain surgery, or in good health (not recorded which).

V gene TRBV4-1 combines with J gene TRBJ1-1; D possibly corresponds to TRBD1 (5 bases). The CDR3 extends over 15 amino acids. V was cut by 4 bases and J by 5 bases, with 17 bases left in between. The germline V gene has CDR1 MGHRA and CDR2 YSYEKL. The CDR3 DNA reads TGCGCCAGCAGCCCTGGGGCCGGCACGGGGACTGAAGCTTTCTTT. Residues: CASSPGAGTGTEAFF.

The chain recombines TRBV3-1 with TRBJ2-1; no clear D. The V gene's germline CDR1 is LGHDT and CDR2 YNNKEL (reference sequence). The CDR3 contains 13 residues. V shed 0 bases and J shed 13 bases, with 13 bases lying between them. CDR3 DNA sequence: TGTGCCAGCAGCCAAGATCAGCCAGAGACCCAGTTCTTC. Its protein is CASSQDQPETQFF.

The chain uses TRBV7-2 and TRBJ1-5; D gene uncertain. Germline V gene sequence: CDR1 SGHTA, CDR2 FQGNSA. V lost 2 bases and J lost 6, with 8 bases in between. CDR3 size: 13 residues. CDR3 loop: CASSLRRVQPQHF. The CDR3 coding sequence is TGTGCCAGCAGCTTAAGGAGGGTTCAGCCCCAGCATTTT.

There are a few counts of this clonotype. The chain joins TRBV29-1 to TRBJ1-2; TRBD1 is a possible D gene (5 bases). This CDR3 region has 12 residues. Deletions cut 7 bases from V and 7 bases from J, with 16 bases between. Germline values: CDR1 SQVTM, CDR2 ANQGSEA. The CDR3 nucleotides read TGCAGCGCTGTGACAGCGGGGCTTGGCTACACCTTC. This gives the protein CSAVTAGLGYTF.

The chain employs TRBV20-1 and TRBJ2-1; TRBD1 matches at 8 bases. V lost 4 bases and J lost 0; bases outside the gene matches: 2. This CDR3 is 14 amino acids long. Germline-derived CDR1 and CDR2 are DFQATT and SNEGSKA (reference sequence). CDR3 DNA sequence: TGCAGTGCTATAGACAGGGGCTCCTACAATGAGCAGTTCTTC. It is translated as CSAIDRGSYNEQFF.

V gene TRBV19 combines with J gene TRBJ1-5; TRBD1 might be the D (5 bases). Germline lookup yields CDR1 LNHDA and CDR2 SQIVND (reference sequence). Between the trimmed V and J ends, which lost 7 bases and 1 base, there was a span of 8 bases. The CDR3 loop spans 13 amino acids. The CDR3 is CASTPGSNQPQHF. CDR3 bases: TGTGCCAGTACTCCAGGGAGCAATCAGCCCCAGCATTTT.

With regard to this clonotype: One end of the junction varies from germline; a read error may be responsible. This chain uses TRBV20-1 with TRBJ2-1; the D call may be TRBD1 or TRBD2 (5 bases each). Germline CDR1 DFQATT, CDR2 SNEGSKA (reference sequence). This CDR3 is built from 12 residues. DNA for the CDR3: TGTAGTGCTAGAGATCCGGGGACTGAGCAGTTCTTC. Translation: CSARDPGTEQFF.

The CDR3 loop reads CASSVVSGLAEAFF. The DNA of the CDR3 is TGTGCCAGCAGCGTAGTTTCAGGGTTGGCTGAAGCTTTCTTT. This chain links TRBV9 with TRBJ1-1; possible D gene TRBD1, 5 bases. Germline CDR1 is SGDLS and CDR2 is YYNGEE. CDR3 length equals 14 residues. The V gene lost 0 bases and the J gene lost 6 bases, with 12 bases spanning the gap.

On this clonotype itself: The conserved phenylalanine or tryptophan is not found at the CDR3 terminus, so this likely reflects a read error. The CDR3 loop reads CASSSSGGCYNEQFL. Written as DNA, the CDR3 is TGTGCCAGCAGTTCCTCAGGGGGGTGCTACAATGAGCAGTTCCTC. This chain links TRBV6-6 with TRBJ2-1; a possible D gene is TRBD1 (7 bases). V lost 4 bases and J lost 3, with 13 bases in between. CDR1 and CDR2 (germline): MNHNY, SVGAGI (reference sequence). The CDR3 contains 15 residues.

This clonotype was seen more than once but under ten times. The chain joins TRBV27 to TRBJ2-7; a possible D gene is TRBD2 (6 bases). Germline assignment: CDR1 MNHEY and CDR2 SMNVEV (reference sequence). The CDR3 is 14 amino acids. Between the trimmed V and J ends, which lost 6 bases and 0 bases, there was a span of 12 bases. The CDR3 spells CASRSRDFSYEQYF. The CDR3 DNA sequence: TGTGCCAGCAGATCCCGGGACTTCTCCTACGAGCAGTACTTC.

This sequence joins TRBV11-1 and TRBJ2-3, with 10 bases aligning to TRBD1. Trimming removed 3 bases from V and 6 bases from J; junction bases left unmatched: 9. The V gene's germline CDR1 is SGHAT and CDR2 FQDESV (reference sequence). CDR3 length: 16 residues. The CDR3 DNA follows: TGTGCCAGCAGCTTCGTGACAGGGGGCGCTTATGATACGCAGTATTTT. The encoded protein is CASSFVTGGAYDTQYF. The full variable domain, its missing parts supplied by reference TRBV11-1 and TRBJ2-3, is EAEVAQSPRYKITEKSQAVAFWCDPISGHATLYWYRQILGQGPELLVQFQDESVVDDSQLPKDRFSAERLKGVDSTLKIQPAELGDSAMYLCASSFVTGGAYDTQYFGPGTRLTVL.

Comments on this clonotype: This clone may be a read error of a much larger clone one base away. This chain joins TRBV27 and TRBJ2-6; D might be TRBD1 (5 bases). The CDR3 runs to 15 residues. Looked up from germline, CDR1 is MNHEY and CDR2 is SMNVEV (reference sequence). In nucleotides, the CDR3 is TGTGCCAGCAGTTTTGGGATCTCTGGGGCCAACGTCCAGACTTTC. This sequence encodes CASSFGISGANVQTF.

A word on this clonotype: It may be a read error: a sequence one base away is much more abundant. This rearrangement joins TRBV27 to TRBJ2-7, with 8 bases identical to TRBD1. The CDR3 runs 16 residues. The trim removed 6 bases at V and 4 bases at J, leaving 14 bases unmatched. CDR1 and CDR2 from the germline V gene are MNHEY and SMNVEV (reference sequence). In DNA, the CDR3 is TGTGCCAGCAGGTTAGAACGGACAGGGATAAGGTACGAGCAGTACTTC. Protein: CASRLERTGIRYEQYF.

At least ten counts were recorded for this clonotype. This sequence joins TRBV20-1 and TRBJ1-1; perhaps TRBD1 as D (5 bases). The CDR3 length is 13 residues. Trimming took off 6 bases at V and 7 bases at J, with 18 bases between the two ends. Germline CDR1 is DFQATT and CDR2 is SNEGSKA (reference sequence). The CDR3 loop is CSAREESGGEAFF. CDR3 coding DNA: TGCAGTGCCAGGGAGGAATCGGGCGGTGAAGCTTTCTTT.

Worth noting for this clonotype: Germline and junction disagree at one end, which may indicate a read error. The V and J genes are TRBV20-1 and TRBJ2-3, with TRBD2 as a possible D gene (6 bases). The CDR3 extends over 15 amino acids. From germline, CDR1 is DFQATT and CDR2 SNEGSKA (reference sequence). The CDR3 bases are TGCAGTGCTAGAGGTCCGGACTATAGCACAGATACGCTGTATTTT. Its protein is CSARGPDYSTDTLYF.

The chain couples TRBV7-2 to TRBJ1-2, with a tentative D call TRBD1 (5 bases). The CDR3 sequence is 15 residues long. Per the germline V gene, CDR1 is SGHTA and CDR2 is FQGNSA. The V end lost 5 bases, the J end lost 4 bases, and 17 bases lay between the germline ends. The CDR3 here is CASSPNQRQFYGYTF. Written as DNA, the CDR3 is TGTGCCAGCAGCCCCAACCAGCGACAGTTCTATGGCTACACCTTC.

In the case of this clonotype: A much larger clonotype is one base distant, so this may be a read error. The chain uses TRBV2 and TRBJ2-7; weak D call: TRBD1 (5 bases). The CDR3 extends over 12 amino acids. From germline, CDR1 is SNHLY and CDR2 FYNNEI. V lost 6 bases and J lost 2, with 8 bases in between. The CDR3 reads CASSAQAYEQYF. The CDR3 DNA reads as TGTGCCAGCAGCGCACAGGCCTACGAGCAGTACTTC.

For this clonotype: Since a much larger clone is just one base distant, this may be a read error. The V call is TRBV6-2 or TRBV6-3, the J call TRBJ1-1; D may be TRBD1 (5 bases). Germline CDR1 and CDR2: MNHEY and SVGEGT. The CDR3 is 16 residues long. V lost 2 bases to trimming and J lost 0 bases, with 13 bases between them. The CDR3 sequence: CASSYRPGGVNTEAFF. In DNA form, the CDR3 reads TGTGCCAGCAGTTACCGTCCTGGGGGGGTGAACACTGAAGCTTTCTTT.

The V call is TRBV4-1, the J call TRBJ1-5; D might be TRBD1 (5 bases). Trimming shortened V by 1 base and J by 7 bases, and 14 bases separated the two germline ends. Looked up from germline, CDR1 is MGHRA and CDR2 is YSYEKL. This CDR3 comprises 15 residues. CDR3 amino acids: CASSQGAPGSQPQHF. In nucleotides, the CDR3 is TGCGCCAGCAGCCAAGGGGCGCCAGGGAGCCAGCCCCAGCATTTT.

The chain couples TRBV3-1 to TRBJ1-1, with 8 bases matching TRBD1. V shed 3 bases and J 10 bases; nucleotides not matched to a gene: 10. This CDR3 has 14 amino acids. Looked up from germline, CDR1 is LGHDT and CDR2 is YNNKEL (reference sequence). CDR3 sequence: CASSQKGLTGGAFF. The CDR3 DNA reads as TGTGCCAGCAGCCAGAAGGGCCTCACAGGGGGAGCTTTCTTT.

The chain carries TRBV13 and TRBJ2-7; 16 nucleotides align to TRBD2. Losses at the gene ends were 4 bases for V and 0 bases for J; bases not matched to a gene: 6. The CDR3 is 18 residues long. Germline V CDR1 and CDR2: PRHDT, FYEKMQ (reference sequence). The CDR3 protein is CASSSGLAGGMISYEQYF. The CDR3 DNA sequence: TGTGCCAGCAGCTCGGGACTAGCGGGAGGGATGATCTCCTACGAGCAGTACTTC.

V is TRBV11-2 and J is TRBJ2-1; 8 bases are a match to TRBD2. Germline assignment: CDR1 SGHAT and CDR2 FQNNGV. J was trimmed by 3 bases and V by 2 bases; bases with no gene match: 6. There are 16 residues in the CDR3. CDR3 nucleotide sequence: TGTGCCAGCAGCTTACTGAGCGGGAGCTACTACAATGAGCAGTTCTTC. Encoded protein: CASSLLSGSYYNEQFF.

The chain recombines TRBV12-3 or TRBV12-4 with TRBJ2-7; D may correspond to TRBD1 or TRBD2 (5 bases each). V shed 7 bases and J shed 7 bases, with 17 bases lying between them. CDR3 length: 13 residues. CDR3: CASTRGRYLEQYF. Written as DNA, the CDR3 is TGTGCCAGCACTCGGGGACGGTACCTGGAGCAGTACTTC.

This clonotype turned up a few times. The chain recombines TRBV4-1 with TRBJ2-5, with 9 bases aligning to TRBD2. The CDR3 covers 16 residues. Germline CDR1 and CDR2: MGHRA and YSYEKL. The ends lost 4 bases at V and 6 bases at J; junction bases unmatched: 12. CDR3 DNA: TGCGCCAGCAGCCTAGATAGGACTAGCGACTGGCAGACCCAGTACTTC. This gives the protein CASSLDRTSDWQTQYF.

This clonotype was picked up a small number of times. The V call is TRBV25-1, the J call TRBJ2-1, with D tentatively TRBD2 (6 bases). V shed 4 bases and J shed 4 bases, with 17 bases lying between them. Germline assignment: CDR1 MGHDK and CDR2 SYGVNS. The CDR3 has 16 residues. CDR3 coding DNA: TGTGCCAGCAGTGCTTCCGGGGGTGCGGGGTACAATGAGCAGTTCTTC. Translating gives CASSASGGAGYNEQFF.

V and J are TRBV6-2 or TRBV6-3 and TRBJ2-1, with 8 bases lining up with TRBD2. Trimming took 2 bases from V and 3 from J; bases not matched to a gene: 9. The CDR3 length is 17 residues. Germline CDR1 reads MNHEY; CDR2 reads SVGEGT. In DNA form, the CDR3 reads TGTGCCAGCAGTTACACGTTCGCGGGAGGACGCTACAATGAGCAGTTCTTC. Translating it yields CASSYTFAGGRYNEQFF.

This clonotype was seen many times. The J gene is TRBJ1-1, the V gene TRBV20-1; D unresolved. Germline assignment: CDR1 DFQATT and CDR2 SNEGSKA (reference sequence). Trimming cost V 5 bases and J 4 bases, with 20 bases left between them. This CDR3 has 15 amino acids. The DNA of the CDR3 is TGCAGTGCTCCACGGACTGGGGAGGGTAGCACTGAAGCTTTCTTT. The encoded protein is CSAPRTGEGSTEAFF.

On this clonotype: One junction end does not reproduce the germline sequence, and a read error may be involved. The chain employs TRBV28 and TRBJ1-3; 7 bases match TRBD1. The CDR3 has 19 amino acids. Germline CDR1 is MDHEN and CDR2 is SYDVKM. The CDR3 DNA is TGTGCCAGCAGTTTGAGGGGGCGCTACGGTTTGAGCTCTGGAAAAACCATATATTTT. It translates to CASSLRGRYGLSSGKTIYF.

The V gene is TRBV6-6, the J gene TRBJ2-7; possible D gene TRBD2, 5 bases. This CDR3 has 15 residues. V was pared by 0 bases and J by 4 bases, with 13 bases between. The germline V gene encodes CDR1 MNHNY and CDR2 SVGAGI (reference sequence). The CDR3: CASSYSKGGRYEQYF. CDR3 bases: TGTGCCAGCAGTTACTCGAAAGGAGGAAGATACGAGCAGTACTTC.

The rearrangement uses TRBV29-1 and TRBJ2-2; the D gene could be TRBD1 or TRBD2 (5 bases each). The V end lost 4 bases, the J end lost 7 bases, and 22 bases lay between the germline ends. The germline CDR1 and CDR2 sequences are SQVTM and ANQGSEA. The CDR3 length is 16 residues. CDR3 coding DNA: TGCAGCGTTGTGCTATTAGGGACGGAGCTTGACGGGGAGCTGTTTTTT. Its protein is CSVVLLGTELDGELFF.

This sequence joins TRBV28 and TRBJ2-2, with 7 positions matching TRBD1. The CDR3 is 16 amino acids. V shed 6 bases, J shed 6 bases, and the junction held 13 bases outside the gene matches. Germline V gives CDR1 MDHEN, CDR2 SYDVKM. The CDR3 loop is CASSSIFTGESGELFF. In nucleotides, the CDR3 is TGTGCCAGCAGCTCGATTTTCACAGGGGAGTCCGGGGAGCTGTTTTTT. Using reference TRBV28 and TRBJ2-2 for the parts outside the CDR3, the full variable domain is DVKVTQSSRYLVKRTGEKVFLECVQDMDHENMFWYRQDPGLGLRLIYFSYDVKMKEKGDIPEGYSVSREKKERFSLILESASTNQTSMYLCASSSIFTGESGELFFGEGSRLTVL.

This clonotype was picked up many times. This chain joins TRBV28 and TRBJ1-1; D might be TRBD1 (6 bases). Germline assignment: CDR1 MDHEN and CDR2 SYDVKM. The CDR3 loop spans 15 amino acids. The V gene lost 6 bases and the J gene lost 2 bases, with 16 bases spanning the gap. CDR3 DNA sequence: TGTGCCAGCAGACCCTGGGACACCTCAAACACTGAAGCTTTCTTT. Protein sequence: CASRPWDTSNTEAFF.